This entry lists 25 T cell receptor beta chains sequenced from one sample in a study of PD-1 blockade in classical Hodgkin lymphoma. Generated by immunoSEQ multiplex PCR, the TCRdb table keeps only in-frame clones and is missing some. The table lists 100,000 or so clones, roughly nine tenths of them singletons. The time point is: cycle 4 day 1 (C4D1), after less than 7 weeks of nivolumab. Following autologous stem cell transplantation, relapse occurred in every patient, and exposure to brentuximab vedotin varied. Sequences were derived from peripheral blood mononuclear cells (PBMCs), sampled before the fourth cycle of nivolumab. The receptors shown here come from a human donor with classical Hodgkin lymphoma.

V and J are TRBV19 and TRBJ1-1, with 12 positions matching TRBD1. The V gene end was trimmed by 3 bases and the J gene end by 4 bases; junction bases not matched to a gene: 6. Germline CDR1 is LNHDA and CDR2 is SQIVND (reference sequence). CDR3 length equals 16 residues. Here the CDR3 DNA reads TGTGCCAGTAGTATGGGACAGGGGGCGCGGGTCACTGAAGCTTTCTTT. Its translation is CASSMGQGARVTEAFF.

This clone was seen once. The chain has TRBV4-2 and TRBJ2-2; 14 positions match TRBD2. CDR3 length: 19 residues. CDR1 is LGHNA and CDR2 is YNFKEQ in the germline V gene. V gave up 2 bases and J gave up 0 bases; unmatched junction bases: 5. CDR3 sequence (DNA): TGTGCCAGCAGCCAATTTGGACTAGCGGGAGGAACGAACACCGGGGAGCTGTTTTTT. Translating it yields CASSQFGLAGGTNTGELFF.

The genes are TRBV4-3 and TRBJ2-4; 9 nucleotides line up with TRBD2. V shed 4 bases, J shed 2 bases, and the junction held 9 bases outside the gene matches. This CDR3 is built from 17 residues. Germline lookup yields CDR1 LGHNA and CDR2 YSLEER. CDR3 protein: CASSPSEAGGPKNIQYF. CDR3 DNA: TGCGCCAGCAGCCCAAGCGAGGCGGGAGGGCCCAAAAACATTCAGTACTTC.

The chain joins TRBV25-1 to TRBJ2-3; D is unresolved. The germline gives CDR1 MGHDK, CDR2 SYGVNS. V was shortened by 4 bases and J by 0 bases, with 8 bases between the two germline ends. This CDR3 has 14 residues. In DNA form, the CDR3 reads TGTGCCAGCAGTGTGCCGGAAAGCACAGATACGCAGTATTTT. Translation: CASSVPESTDTQYF.

This chain joins TRBV27 and TRBJ2-3; the D is unclear. Germline CDR1 MNHEY, CDR2 SMNVEV (reference sequence). V was shortened by 5 bases and J by 0 bases, with 15 bases between the two germline ends. This CDR3 is 16 amino acids long. CDR3 amino acids: CASSPERWPSTDTQYF. For the CDR3, the DNA is TGTGCCAGCAGTCCCGAACGTTGGCCTAGCACAGATACGCAGTATTTT.

A single count supports this clone. The chain has TRBV19 and TRBJ1-2; D gene ambiguous. Trimming removed 3 bases from V and 5 bases from J, with 16 bases in between. CDR3 length equals 15 residues. Germline CDR1 is LNHDA and CDR2 is SQIVND (reference sequence). CDR3: CASSIAPSTLYGYTF. The DNA of the CDR3 is TGTGCCAGTAGTATCGCCCCCTCCACGCTGTATGGCTACACCTTC.

V gene TRBV10-3 combines with J gene TRBJ1-4, with TRBD1 identical over 7 bases. Germline values: CDR1 ENHRY, CDR2 SYGVKD. The CDR3 spans 13 residues. J was trimmed by 8 bases and V by 5 bases; bases with no gene match: 5. CDR3 coding DNA: TGTGCCATCAGTCCTGACAGGGTCGAAAAACTGTTTTTT. The encoded protein is CAISPDRVEKLFF.

The chain joins TRBV7-9 to TRBJ2-5; no reliable D call. The CDR3 consists of 16 residues. Trimming left V 4 bases short and J 4 bases short, with 19 bases between. Germline CDR1 is SEHNR and CDR2 is FQNEAQ (reference sequence). CDR3 amino acids: CASSSSGALVGETQYF. CDR3 DNA: TGTGCCAGCAGCTCGTCAGGTGCTTTGGTCGGAGAGACCCAGTACTTC.

This clone appeared a single time. This rearrangement joins TRBV11-3 to TRBJ2-7; 13 nucleotides match TRBD2. This CDR3 comprises 16 residues. The ends lost 0 bases at V and 4 bases at J; junction bases unmatched: 3. Per germline, CDR1 SGHNT and CDR2 YENEEA. The CDR3, as DNA: TGTGCCAGCAGCTTAGAGGGACTAGCGGGGCATTACGAGCAGTACTTC. Protein product: CASSLEGLAGHYEQYF.

This clone was seen only a few times. The rearrangement uses TRBV19 and TRBJ1-5; D is undetermined. The ends were cut back, 2 bases at V and 1 base at J, with 9 bases in the middle. The CDR3 length is 15 residues. Germline V lookup: CDR1 LNHDA, CDR2 SQIVND (reference sequence). The CDR3 coding sequence is TGTGCCAGTAGTATAAACGCGCGAAGCAATCAGCCCCAGCATTTT. It encodes CASSINARSNQPQHF.

The V gene is TRBV27, the J gene TRBJ2-7, with 7 bases aligning to TRBD2. Germline trimming cut 2 bases from V and 1 base from J; bases unmatched to any gene: 5. This CDR3 is built from 15 residues. The germline V gene has CDR1 MNHEY and CDR2 SMNVEV (reference sequence). The CDR3 coding sequence is TGTGCCAGCAGTTTAAAAGCTAGCGGTTCCTACGAGCAGTACTTC. It encodes CASSLKASGSYEQYF.

The rearrangement joins TRBV18 to TRBJ2-3; maybe TRBD2 (6 bases). Trimming removed 2 bases from V and 2 bases from J, with 11 bases in between. This CDR3 has 15 amino acids. The V gene's germline CDR1 is KGHSH and CDR2 LQKENI. This chain's CDR3 is CASSPGGASTDTQYF. Here the CDR3 DNA reads TGTGCCAGCTCACCAGGAGGGGCCTCCACAGATACGCAGTATTTT.

The V gene is TRBV5-8, the J gene TRBJ2-1, with 11 bases lining up with TRBD2. The CDR3 has 15 amino acids. Germline CDR1 and CDR2: SGHTS and YDEGEE. J lost 3 bases, V lost 3 bases, and 2 bases had no gene match. The CDR3 DNA sequence: TGTGCCAGCAGCTACGGGACTAGCGGCTACAATGAGCAGTTCTTC. Residues: CASSYGTSGYNEQFF.

This clone showed up just once. This rearrangement joins TRBV7-2 to TRBJ2-1; D may be TRBD1 (6 bases). Looked up from germline, CDR1 is SGHTA and CDR2 is FQGNSA. The CDR3 is made up of 15 amino acids. V lost 4 bases to trimming and J lost 0 bases, with 10 bases between them. For the CDR3, the DNA is TGTGCCAGCAGCTCCACAGGGTCCTCCTACAATGAGCAGTTCTTC. Its protein is CASSSTGSSYNEQFF.

The V and J genes are TRBV6-1 and TRBJ2-7; unclear D gene. Trimming removed 6 bases from V and 0 bases from J, with 15 bases in between. The CDR3 has 15 amino acids. Per germline, CDR1 MNHNS and CDR2 SASEGT. In nucleotides, the CDR3 is TGTGCCAGCAGGGAAAGGCAATTCCTCTCCTACGAGCAGTACTTC. This translates into CASRERQFLSYEQYF.

CDR3 residues: CASSPSQAESYTF. CDR3 DNA sequence: TGTGCCAGCTCACCATCCCAGGCAGAGAGCTACACCTTC. The chain employs TRBV18 and TRBJ1-2; D call uncertain. Trimming took off 2 bases at V and 9 bases at J, with 13 bases between the two ends. The CDR3 covers 13 residues. Germline lookup yields CDR1 KGHSH and CDR2 LQKENI.

This clone has a single count. The rearrangement links TRBV7-9 to TRBJ2-3, with D possibly TRBD2 on 6 matching bases. V lost 1 base and J lost 3, with 17 bases in between. CDR1 and CDR2 (germline): SEHNR, FQNEAQ (reference sequence). The CDR3 has 17 amino acids. This chain's CDR3 is CASSLVGGPFGTDTQYF. Written as DNA, the CDR3 is TGTGCCAGCAGCTTAGTGGGAGGTCCTTTTGGGACAGATACGCAGTATTTT. Together with reference TRBV7-9 and TRBJ2-3, the CDR3 gives the full variable domain: DTGVSQNPRHKITKRGQNVTFRCDPISEHNRLYWYRQTLGQGPEFLTYFQNEAQLEKSRLLSDRFSAERPKGSFSTLEIQRTEQGDSAMYLCASSLVGGPFGTDTQYFGPGTRLTVL.

V and J are TRBV30 and TRBJ2-3; TRBD1 aligns across 9 bases. The V and J ends lost 1 base and 4 bases, in that order; junction bases with no gene match: 0. The CDR3 runs to 13 residues. Germline V gives CDR1 GTSNPN, CDR2 SVGIG (reference sequence). The CDR3 is CAWSGTGADTQYF. The CDR3 region has the DNA TGTGCCTGGAGTGGGACAGGGGCAGATACGCAGTATTTT. Complete variable domain (other parts from reference TRBV30 and TRBJ2-3): SQTIHQWPATLVQPVGSPLSLECTVEGTSNPNLYWYRQAAGRGLQLLFYSVGIGQISSEVPQNLSASRPQDRQFILSSKKLLLSDSGFYLCAWSGTGADTQYFGPGTRLTVL.

The chain has TRBV19 and TRBJ1-1; D is undetermined. The germline CDR1 and CDR2 sequences are LNHDA and SQIVND (reference sequence). The CDR3 loop spans 10 amino acids. V lost 4 bases and J lost 11, with 8 bases in between. CDR3 in amino acids: CASSRGRAFF. The DNA of the CDR3 is TGTGCCAGTAGTAGAGGGCGGGCTTTCTTT.

V gene TRBV28 combines with J gene TRBJ2-7; 11 bases map to TRBD2. The germline gives CDR1 MDHEN, CDR2 SYDVKM. The CDR3 runs to 13 residues. The V and J ends lost 9 bases and 4 bases, in that order; junction bases with no gene match: 5. CDR3 protein: CASLAGGRYEQYF. DNA of the CDR3: TGTGCCAGTCTAGCGGGAGGACGATACGAGCAGTACTTC.

The genes are TRBV2 and TRBJ2-6; TRBD1 is a possible D gene (6 bases). The CDR3 is 15 residues long. CDR1 is SNHLY and CDR2 is FYNNEI in the germline V gene. Trimming stripped 7 bases from V and 0 bases from J, with 10 bases between. The chain's CDR3 is CASIWGHSGANVLTF. The CDR3 DNA follows: TGTGCCAGCATATGGGGGCACTCTGGGGCCAACGTCCTGACTTTC. Full variable domain (outside the CDR3, taken from reference TRBV2 and TRBJ2-6): EPEVTQTPSHQVTQMGQEVILRCVPISNHLYFYWYRQILGQKVEFLVSFYNNEISEKSEIFDDQFSVERPDGSNFTLKIRSTKLEDSAMYFCASIWGHSGANVLTFGAGSRLTVL.

V gene TRBV5-1 combines with J gene TRBJ1-4; 7 bases agree with TRBD1. The CDR3 loop spans 15 amino acids. V shed 5 bases and J 4 bases; nucleotides not matched to a gene: 8. Germline CDR1 and CDR2: SGHRS and YFSETQ. The CDR3 loop is CASSNGDRDNEKLFF. CDR3 DNA sequence: TGCGCCAGCAGTAATGGGGACAGAGATAATGAAAAACTGTTTTTT.

CDR3 nucleotide sequence: TGTGCCAGTAGTCCCCAGGCTTGGACAGGGGGCCAGGGTAATGAAAAACTGTTTTTT. This sequence encodes CASSPQAWTGGQGNEKLFF. The V call is TRBV19, the J call TRBJ1-4, with TRBD1 matching 11 bases. Trimming cost V 5 bases and J 4 bases; bases outside gene matches: 15. CDR3 length equals 19 residues. Looked up from germline, CDR1 is LNHDA and CDR2 is SQIVND (reference sequence). The full variable domain, completed using reference TRBV19 and TRBJ1-4, is DGGITQSPKYLFRKEGQNVTLSCEQNLNHDAMYWYRQDPGQGLRLIYYSQIVNDFQKGDIAEGYSVSREKKESFPLTVTSAQKNPTAFYLCASSPQAWTGGQGNEKLFFGSGTQLSVL.

CDR3 nucleotide sequence: TGCGCCAGCGGAAATCTGACAGGGACACAGACCCAGTACTTC. As protein: CASGNLTGTQTQYF. The chain has TRBV5-1 and TRBJ2-5; 7 positions match TRBD1. This CDR3 region has 14 residues. With 7 bases clipped from V and 6 bases from J, the junction kept 12 bases outside the gene matches. The V gene's germline CDR1 is SGHRS and CDR2 YFSETQ.

This chain uses TRBV6-5 with TRBJ2-1, with TRBD1 matching 7 bases. The ends lost 4 bases at V and 4 bases at J; junction bases unmatched: 7. Germline V gene sequence: CDR1 MNHEY, CDR2 SVGAGI. The CDR3 sequence is 15 residues long. CDR3 in DNA: TGTGCCAGCAGTTCCGAGGGGGCCAGTTACAATGAGCAGTTCTTC. It is translated as CASSSEGASYNEQFF.